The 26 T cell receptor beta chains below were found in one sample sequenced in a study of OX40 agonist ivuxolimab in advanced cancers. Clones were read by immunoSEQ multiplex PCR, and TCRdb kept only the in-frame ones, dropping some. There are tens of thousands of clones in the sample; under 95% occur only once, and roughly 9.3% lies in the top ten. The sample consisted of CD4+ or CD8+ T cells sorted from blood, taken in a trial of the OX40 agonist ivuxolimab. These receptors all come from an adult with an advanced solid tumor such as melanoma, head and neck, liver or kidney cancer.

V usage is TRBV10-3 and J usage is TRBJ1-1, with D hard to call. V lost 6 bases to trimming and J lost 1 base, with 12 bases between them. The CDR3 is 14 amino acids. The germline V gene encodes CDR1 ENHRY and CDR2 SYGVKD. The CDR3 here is CAIRNLHQNTEAFF. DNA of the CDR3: TGTGCCATCAGGAACTTACACCAGAACACTGAAGCTTTCTTT.

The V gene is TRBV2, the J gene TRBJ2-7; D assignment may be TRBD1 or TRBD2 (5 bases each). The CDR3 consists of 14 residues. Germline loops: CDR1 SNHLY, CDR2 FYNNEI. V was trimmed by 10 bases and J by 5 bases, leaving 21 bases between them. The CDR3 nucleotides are TGTGCCAAGCAACCCAAGGCAGGGAGCGACGAGCAGTACTTC. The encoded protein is CAKQPKAGSDEQYF. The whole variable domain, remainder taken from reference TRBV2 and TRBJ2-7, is EPEVTQTPSHQVTQMGQEVILRCVPISNHLYFYWYRQILGQKVEFLVSFYNNEISEKSEIFDDQFSVERPDGSNFTLKIRSTKLEDSAMYFCAKQPKAGSDEQYFGPGTRLTVT.

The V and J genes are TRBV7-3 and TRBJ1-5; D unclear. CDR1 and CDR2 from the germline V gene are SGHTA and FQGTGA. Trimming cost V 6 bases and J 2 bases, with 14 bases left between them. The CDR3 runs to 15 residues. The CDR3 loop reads CASRSLKVGNQPQHF. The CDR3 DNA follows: TGTGCCAGCAGATCCCTAAAGGTAGGCAATCAGCCCCAGCATTTT.

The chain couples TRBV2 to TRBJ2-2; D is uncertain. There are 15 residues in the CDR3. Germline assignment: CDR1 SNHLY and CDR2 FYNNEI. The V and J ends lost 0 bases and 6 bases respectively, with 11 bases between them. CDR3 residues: CASSEAGLEAGELFF. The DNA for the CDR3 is TGTGCCAGCAGTGAAGCGGGCCTGGAAGCCGGGGAGCTGTTTTTT.

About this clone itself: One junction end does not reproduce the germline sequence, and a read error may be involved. Written as DNA, the CDR3 is TGTGCCAGCAGTTACGGGGCCAACTGGGGACAGGGCGACTTC. Protein sequence: CASSYGANWGQGDF. V is TRBV6-6 and J is TRBJ2-7; 9 bases are a match to TRBD1. The CDR3 covers 14 residues. CDR1 and CDR2 from the germline V gene are MNHNY and SVGAGI (reference sequence).

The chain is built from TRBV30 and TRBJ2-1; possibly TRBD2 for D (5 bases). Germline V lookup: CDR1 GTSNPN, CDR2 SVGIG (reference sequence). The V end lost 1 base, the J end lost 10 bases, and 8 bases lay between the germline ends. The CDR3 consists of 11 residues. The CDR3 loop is CAWSGWEEQFF. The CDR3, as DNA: TGTGCCTGGAGTGGTTGGGAGGAGCAGTTCTTC.

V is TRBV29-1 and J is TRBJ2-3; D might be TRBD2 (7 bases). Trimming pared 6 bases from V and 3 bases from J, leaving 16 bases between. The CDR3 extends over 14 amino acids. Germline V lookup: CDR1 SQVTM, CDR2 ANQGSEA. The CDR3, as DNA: TGCAGCGTCTCTGGGGGGGGCGCAACAGATACGCAGTATTTT. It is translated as CSVSGGGATDTQYF.

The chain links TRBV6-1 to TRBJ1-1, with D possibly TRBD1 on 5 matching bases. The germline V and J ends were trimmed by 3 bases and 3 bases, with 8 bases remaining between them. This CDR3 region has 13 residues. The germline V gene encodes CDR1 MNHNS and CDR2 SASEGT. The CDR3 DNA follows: TGTGCCAGCAGTGATCAGGGATACACTGAAGCTTTCTTT. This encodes CASSDQGYTEAFF.

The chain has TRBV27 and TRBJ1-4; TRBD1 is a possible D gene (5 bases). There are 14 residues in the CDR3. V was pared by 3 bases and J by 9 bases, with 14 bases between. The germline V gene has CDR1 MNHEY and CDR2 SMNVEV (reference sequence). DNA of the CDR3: TGTGCCAGCAGTTTCCAGGGACCTCATAAAAAACTGTTTTTT. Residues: CASSFQGPHKKLFF. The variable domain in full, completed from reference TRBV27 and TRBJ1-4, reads EAQVTQNPRYLITVTGKKLTVTCSQNMNHEYMSWYRQDPGLGLRQIYYSMNVEVTDKGDVPEGYKVSRKEKRNFPLILESPSPNQTSLYFCASSFQGPHKKLFFGSGTQLSVL.

CDR3 in amino acids: CASRGDMLVLKAFF. In nucleotides, the CDR3 is TGTGCCAGCAGGGGGGACATGCTCGTTTTAAAAGCTTTCTTT. This chain uses TRBV6-1 with TRBJ1-1; possibly TRBD1 for D (6 bases). The germline V gene encodes CDR1 MNHNS and CDR2 SASEGT. Between the trimmed V and J ends, which lost 6 bases and 9 bases, there was a span of 20 bases. There are 14 residues in the CDR3.

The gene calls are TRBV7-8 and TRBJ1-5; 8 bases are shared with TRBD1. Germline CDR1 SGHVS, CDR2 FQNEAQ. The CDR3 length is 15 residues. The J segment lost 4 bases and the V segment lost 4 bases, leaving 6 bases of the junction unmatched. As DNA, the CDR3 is TGTGCCAGCAGCTACCGGACAGGGAGAAATCAGCCCCAGCATTTT. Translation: CASSYRTGRNQPQHF. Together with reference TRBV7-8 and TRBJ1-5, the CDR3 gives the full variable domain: GAGVSQSPRYKVAKRGQDVALRCDPISGHVSLFWYQQALGQGPEFLTYFQNEAQLDKSGLPSDRFFAERPEGSVSTLKIQRTQQEDSAVYLCASSYRTGRNQPQHFGDGTRLSIL.

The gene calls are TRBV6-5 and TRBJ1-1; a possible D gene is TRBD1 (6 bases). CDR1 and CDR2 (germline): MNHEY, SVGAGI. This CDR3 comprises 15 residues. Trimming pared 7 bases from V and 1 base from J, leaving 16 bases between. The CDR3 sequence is CASTSLGGANTEAFF. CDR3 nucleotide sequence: TGTGCCAGCACAAGTCTCGGGGGCGCGAACACTGAAGCTTTCTTT.

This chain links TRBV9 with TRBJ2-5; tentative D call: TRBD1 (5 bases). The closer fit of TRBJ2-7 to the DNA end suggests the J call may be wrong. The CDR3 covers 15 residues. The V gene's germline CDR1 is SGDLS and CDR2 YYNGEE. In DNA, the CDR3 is TGTGCCAGCAGCCCCCAGGGTGGTCTGGCCTACGAGCAGTACTTC. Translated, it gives CASSPQGGLAYEQYF.

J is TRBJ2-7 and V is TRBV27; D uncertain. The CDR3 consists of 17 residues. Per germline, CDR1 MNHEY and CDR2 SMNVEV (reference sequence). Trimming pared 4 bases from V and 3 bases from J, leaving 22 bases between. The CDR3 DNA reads TGTGCCAGCAGTTCCCTCAACTTGGGTCTGTACTACTACGAGCAGTACTTC. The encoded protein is CASSSLNLGLYYYEQYF.

The DNA for the CDR3 is TGTGCCACCCAACCGGGACTAGCGGGAGGAACCCCCTACAATGAGCAGTTCTTC. This gives the protein CATQPGLAGGTPYNEQFF. The chain uses TRBV15 and TRBJ2-1, with TRBD2 matching 15 bases. CDR3 length: 18 residues. V lost 8 bases and J lost 2; bases outside the gene matches: 10. The germline V gene encodes CDR1 LNHNV and CDR2 YYDKDF (reference sequence).

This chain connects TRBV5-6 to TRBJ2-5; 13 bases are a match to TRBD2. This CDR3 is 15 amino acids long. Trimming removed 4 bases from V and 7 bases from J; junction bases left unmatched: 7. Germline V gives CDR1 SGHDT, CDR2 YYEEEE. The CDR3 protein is CASSPRTSGSRTQYF. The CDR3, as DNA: TGTGCCAGCAGCCCAAGGACTAGCGGGAGCAGGACCCAGTACTTC.

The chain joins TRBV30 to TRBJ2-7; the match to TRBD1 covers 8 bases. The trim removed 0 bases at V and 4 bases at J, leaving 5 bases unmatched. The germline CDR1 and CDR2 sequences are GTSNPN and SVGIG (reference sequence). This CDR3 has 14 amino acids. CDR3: CAWSVRDRPYEQYF. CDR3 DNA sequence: TGTGCCTGGAGTGTCAGGGACAGGCCTTACGAGCAGTACTTC.

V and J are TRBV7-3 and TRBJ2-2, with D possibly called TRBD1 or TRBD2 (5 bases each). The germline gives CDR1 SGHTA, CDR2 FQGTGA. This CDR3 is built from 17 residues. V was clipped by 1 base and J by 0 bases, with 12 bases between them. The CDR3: CASSLKVGTANTGELFF. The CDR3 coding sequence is TGTGCCAGCAGCTTAAAGGTCGGGACGGCGAACACCGGGGAGCTGTTTTTT. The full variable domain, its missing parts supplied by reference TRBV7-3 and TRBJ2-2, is GAGVSQTPSNKVTEKGKYVELRCDPISGHTALYWYRQSLGQGPEFLIYFQGTGAADDSGLPNDRFFAVRPEGSVSTLKIQRTERGDSAVYLCASSLKVGTANTGELFFGEGSRLTVL.

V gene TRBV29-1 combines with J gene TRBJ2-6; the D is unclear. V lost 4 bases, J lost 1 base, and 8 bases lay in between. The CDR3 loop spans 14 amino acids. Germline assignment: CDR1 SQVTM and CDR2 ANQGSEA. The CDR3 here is CSVVSRSGANVLTF. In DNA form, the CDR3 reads TGCAGCGTTGTAAGTAGATCTGGGGCCAACGTCCTGACTTTC.

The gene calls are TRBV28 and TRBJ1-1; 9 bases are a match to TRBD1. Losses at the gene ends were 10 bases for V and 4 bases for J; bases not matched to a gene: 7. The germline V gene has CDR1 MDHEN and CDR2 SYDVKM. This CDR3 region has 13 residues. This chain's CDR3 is CAIGQGSVTEAFF. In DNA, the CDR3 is TGTGCCATCGGACAGGGGAGTGTCACTGAAGCTTTCTTT.

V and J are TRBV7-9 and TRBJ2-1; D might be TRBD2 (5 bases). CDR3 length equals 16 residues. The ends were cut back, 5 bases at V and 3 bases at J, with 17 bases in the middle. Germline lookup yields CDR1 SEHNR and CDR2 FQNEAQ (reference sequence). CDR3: CASSVHSATRYNEQFF. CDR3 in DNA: TGTGCCAGCAGCGTGCATAGCGCGACCCGCTACAATGAGCAGTTCTTC.

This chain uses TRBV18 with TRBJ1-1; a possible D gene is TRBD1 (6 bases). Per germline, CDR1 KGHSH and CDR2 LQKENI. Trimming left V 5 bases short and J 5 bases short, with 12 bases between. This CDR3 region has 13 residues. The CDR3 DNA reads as TGTGCCAGCTCAGCCGACAGGAAAACTGAAGCTTTCTTT. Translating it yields CASSADRKTEAFF.

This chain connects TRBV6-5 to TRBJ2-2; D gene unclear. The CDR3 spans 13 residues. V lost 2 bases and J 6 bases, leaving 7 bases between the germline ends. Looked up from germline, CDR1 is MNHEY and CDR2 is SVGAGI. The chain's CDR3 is CASSYPHPGELFF. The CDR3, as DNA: TGTGCCAGCAGTTACCCGCACCCCGGGGAGCTGTTTTTT.

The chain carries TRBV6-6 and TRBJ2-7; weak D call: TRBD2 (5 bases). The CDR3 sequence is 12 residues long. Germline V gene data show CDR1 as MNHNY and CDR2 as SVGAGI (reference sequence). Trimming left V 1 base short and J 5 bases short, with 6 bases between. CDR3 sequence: CASSYLRDEQYF. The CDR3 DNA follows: TGTGCCAGCAGTTACTTGAGGGACGAGCAGTACTTC.

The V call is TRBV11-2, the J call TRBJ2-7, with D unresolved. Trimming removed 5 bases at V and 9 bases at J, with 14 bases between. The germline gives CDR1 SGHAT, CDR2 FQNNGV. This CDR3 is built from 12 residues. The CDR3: CASSTNHDTQYF. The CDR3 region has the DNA TGTGCCAGCAGCACCAACCATGACACGCAGTACTTC.

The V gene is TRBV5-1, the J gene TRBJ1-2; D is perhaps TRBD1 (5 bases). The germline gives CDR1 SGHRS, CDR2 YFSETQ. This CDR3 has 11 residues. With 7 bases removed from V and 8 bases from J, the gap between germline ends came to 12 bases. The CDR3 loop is CASGGAKGYTF. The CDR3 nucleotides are TGCGCCAGCGGAGGGGCGAAAGGCTACACCTTC.